These T cell receptor beta chains were read from a single sample in a study of cytomegalovirus exposure and HLA in healthy donors. Clones were read by immunoSEQ multiplex PCR, and TCRdb kept only the in-frame ones, dropping some. The repertoire table contains 150,000 to 200,000 clones. The sequencing input was PBMCs. These receptors came from a man between 25 and 39 years old in good health and CMV-seronegative. CDR3s include the opening cysteine and the closing phenylalanine or tryptophan. D genes are given only for firm matches.

V gene: TRBV14; J gene: TRBJ2-1; D gene: TRBD2; CDR3 DNA: TGTGCCAGCAGCCACAGCGGGAGCCTCAGTGAGCAGTTCTTC; CDR3 protein: CASSHSGSLSEQFF
V gene: TRBV19; J gene: TRBJ2-1; D gene: TRBD1; CDR3 DNA: TGTGCCAGTAGATACCGACAGGGCTCCTACAATGAGCAGTTCTTC; CDR3 protein: CASRYRQGSYNEQFF
V gene: TRBV5-8; J gene: TRBJ1-5; D gene: TRBD1; CDR3 DNA: TGTGCCAGCAGGACGACAGGGGTCGGGAATCAGCCCCAGCATTTT; CDR3 protein: CASRTTGVGNQPQHF
V gene: TRBV18; J gene: TRBJ2-1; D gene: TRBD2; CDR3 DNA: TGTGCCAGCTCACCACCGGAGCGGGGATACAATGAGCAGTTCTTC; CDR3 protein: CASSPPERGYNEQFF
V gene: TRBV14; J gene: TRBJ2-3; D gene: TRBD2; CDR3 DNA: TGTGCCAGCAGCCAAGTACTAGCGGGACGTTCAACAGATACGCAGTATTTT; CDR3 protein: CASSQVLAGRSTDTQYF
V gene: TRBV25-1; J gene: TRBJ1-2; D gene: TRBD1; CDR3 DNA: TGTGCCTCCGAAGAGCAGGGGGCCCATGGCTACACCTTC; CDR3 protein: CASEEQGAHGYTF
V gene: TRBV11-3; J gene: TRBJ2-7; D gene: TRBD1; CDR3 DNA: TGTGCCAGCAGCCCCGGGACAGGGTCCTACGAGCAGTACTTC; CDR3 protein: CASSPGTGSYEQYF
V gene: TRBV28; J gene: TRBJ1-3; D gene: TRBD1; CDR3 DNA: TGTGCCAGCAGTTTACCCGGGACAGGCAGAAACACCATATATTTT; CDR3 protein: CASSLPGTGRNTIYF
V gene: TRBV5-1; J gene: TRBJ2-7; D gene: TRBD1; CDR3 DNA: TGCGCCAGCAGCTTGGCCCCGGACAGGGGGAAGTACGAGCAGTACTTC; CDR3 protein: CASSLAPDRGKYEQYF
V gene: TRBV11-3; J gene: TRBJ1-2; D gene: NA; CDR3 DNA: TGTGCCAGCAGCCCCAGGGCCCAGACCCCCTATGGCTACACCTTC; CDR3 protein: CASSPRAQTPYGYTF
V gene: TRBV27; J gene: TRBJ1-4; D gene: TRBD1; CDR3 DNA: TGTGCCAGCAGTTCGGGGACAGGGCGAGATGAAAAACTGTTTTTT; CDR3 protein: CASSSGTGRDEKLFF
V gene: TRBV6-1; J gene: TRBJ2-7; D gene: TRBD2; CDR3 DNA: TGTGCCAGCAGTTTCGCCGGGACTAGCGGCTACGAGCAGTACTTC; CDR3 protein: CASSFAGTSGYEQYF
V gene: TRBV18; J gene: TRBJ2-7; D gene: TRBD1; CDR3 DNA: TGTGCCAGCTCGCCAGGGGGCCGCTCCTACGAGCAGTACTTC; CDR3 protein: CASSPGGRSYEQYF
V gene: TRBV25-1; J gene: TRBJ1-3; D gene: TRBD1; CDR3 DNA: TGTGCCAGCAGTGCAATGACAGGGCACGGAAACACCATATATTTT; CDR3 protein: CASSAMTGHGNTIYF
V gene: TRBV10-3; J gene: TRBJ1-1; D gene: NA; CDR3 DNA: TGTGCCATCAAAGCAGGGAACACTGAAGCTTTCTTT; CDR3 protein: CAIKAGNTEAFF
V gene: TRBV5-1; J gene: TRBJ2-2; D gene: NA; CDR3 DNA: TGCGCCAGCAGCTTTGCCAGGGTCAACACCGGGGAGCTGTTTTTT; CDR3 protein: CASSFARVNTGELFF
V gene: TRBV28; J gene: TRBJ2-3; D gene: TRBD1; CDR3 DNA: TGTGCCAGCAGTTCGACAGGGGCGCCGAGGGGTTCTAGCACAGATACGCAGTATTTT; CDR3 protein: CASSSTGAPRGSSTDTQYF
V gene: TRBV27; J gene: TRBJ2-6; D gene: NA; CDR3 DNA: TGTGCCAGCAGTTTATCGGCCAGTGAATGGTCTGGGGCCAACGTCCTGACTTTC; CDR3 protein: CASSLSASEWSGANVLTF
V gene: TRBV28; J gene: TRBJ1-1; D gene: NA; CDR3 DNA: TGTGCCAGCAGTTCCGGACAGATGAACACTGAAGCTTTCTTT; CDR3 protein: CASSSGQMNTEAFF
V gene: TRBV2; J gene: TRBJ2-1; D gene: TRBD1; CDR3 DNA: TGTGCCAGCAGTGGGGACAGCAATGAGCAGTTCTTC; CDR3 protein: CASSGDSNEQFF
V gene: TRBV6-1; J gene: TRBJ1-5; D gene: NA; CDR3 DNA: TGTGCCAGCAGCGTTTATAGCAATCAGCCCCAGCATTTT; CDR3 protein: CASSVYSNQPQHF
V gene: TRBV25-1; J gene: TRBJ2-7; D gene: NA; CDR3 DNA: TGTGCCAGCAGTGAATGTACAGGGCCTCCCTACGAGCAGTACTTC; CDR3 protein: CASSECTGPPYEQYF
V gene: TRBV4-1; J gene: TRBJ1-5; D gene: NA; CDR3 DNA: TGCGCCAGCAGCGCCCGACAGGATAGCAATCAGCCCCAGCATTTT; CDR3 protein: CASSARQDSNQPQHF
V gene: TRBV11-2; J gene: TRBJ2-1; D gene: NA; CDR3 DNA: TGTGCCAGCAGCTACAGGGTCGGAAATGAGCAGTTCTTC; CDR3 protein: CASSYRVGNEQFF
V gene: TRBV25-1; J gene: TRBJ2-7; D gene: NA; CDR3 DNA: TGTGCCAGCAGTGACGACCAGGCCTACGAGCAGTACTTC; CDR3 protein: CASSDDQAYEQYF
V gene: TRBV6-1; J gene: TRBJ1-3; D gene: NA; CDR3 DNA: TGTGCCAGCAGTGAAGAAGGCAGGCGCTCTGGAAACACCATATATTTT; CDR3 protein: CASSEEGRRSGNTIYF
V gene: TRBV6-1; J gene: TRBJ1-2; D gene: TRBD1; CDR3 DNA: TGTGCCAGCACTTTCAGGGACATATACAGGGGTGGCTACACCTTC; CDR3 protein: CASTFRDIYRGGYTF
V gene: TRBV28; J gene: TRBJ1-2; D gene: NA; CDR3 DNA: TGTGCCAGCAGACTAGGGGGGGACTCGACCTATGGCTACACCTTC; CDR3 protein: CASRLGGDSTYGYTF
V gene: TRBV2; J gene: TRBJ1-2; D gene: TRBD1; CDR3 DNA: TGTGCCAGCACCCGAACAGGGGTGGATGGCTACACCTTC; CDR3 protein: CASTRTGVDGYTF
V gene: TRBV7-2; J gene: TRBJ2-7; D gene: TRBD2; CDR3 DNA: TGTGCCAGCAGCTTAGCGCATGGACTAGCGGAACAGTACTTC; CDR3 protein: CASSLAHGLAEQYF
V gene: TRBV19; J gene: TRBJ2-7; D gene: NA; CDR3 DNA: TGTGCCAGTAGTATAGCGGTGGCGGGACTCCTGAGCTCCTACAAGCAGTACTTC; CDR3 protein: CASSIAVAGLLSSYKQYF
V gene: TRBV6-6; J gene: TRBJ1-6; D gene: NA; CDR3 DNA: TGTGCCAGCAGTTACGGGGAGAATTCACCCCTCCACTTT; CDR3 protein: CASSYGENSPLHF
V gene: TRBV27; J gene: TRBJ2-3; D gene: NA; CDR3 DNA: TGTGCCAGCAGTTTTTTAGCCCTTACCACAGATACGCAGTATTTT; CDR3 protein: CASSFLALTTDTQYF
V gene: TRBV27; J gene: TRBJ2-3; D gene: NA; CDR3 DNA: TGTGCCAGCAGCCTCCGGGGAGATACGCAGTATTTT; CDR3 protein: CASSLRGDTQYF
V gene: TRBV11-3; J gene: TRBJ1-2; D gene: NA; CDR3 DNA: TGTGCCAGCAGCTTAGCCCCCCCAGTTAACTATGGCTACACCTTC; CDR3 protein: CASSLAPPVNYGYTF
V gene: TRBV7-2; J gene: TRBJ2-3; D gene: TRBD2; CDR3 DNA: TGTGCCAGCAGCGGGACTAGCGCTAGCACAGATACGCAGTATTTT; CDR3 protein: CASSGTSASTDTQYF
V gene: TRBV5-1; J gene: TRBJ2-5; D gene: TRBD2; CDR3 DNA: TGCGCCAGCAGCCCAGGGACTAGCGGGGGGCAAGAGACCCAGTACTTC; CDR3 protein: CASSPGTSGGQETQYF
V gene: TRBV11-2; J gene: TRBJ2-5; D gene: NA; CDR3 DNA: TGTGCCAGCAGCTTTCTAGTGACAGAGGTTGGGACCCAGTACTTC; CDR3 protein: CASSFLVTEVGTQYF
V gene: TRBV29-1; J gene: TRBJ2-5; D gene: TRBD2; CDR3 DNA: TGCAGCGTGGGACTAGCGGGAGGTCAAGAGACCCAGTACTTC; CDR3 protein: CSVGLAGGQETQYF
V gene: TRBV5-1; J gene: TRBJ2-3; D gene: TRBD2; CDR3 DNA: TGCGCCAGCAGCTTGATCGGGGGGGCAGATACGCAGTATTTT; CDR3 protein: CASSLIGGADTQYF
V gene: TRBV10-3; J gene: TRBJ2-1; D gene: NA; CDR3 DNA: TGTGCCATCAAGGAGAGGGCTGAGCAGTTCTTC; CDR3 protein: CAIKERAEQFF
V gene: TRBV29-1; J gene: TRBJ1-2; D gene: NA; CDR3 DNA: TGCAGCGTTGATACAGGTTTCGGGCTTGGCTACACCTTC; CDR3 protein: CSVDTGFGLGYTF
V gene: TRBV9; J gene: TRBJ2-7; D gene: NA; CDR3 DNA: TGTGCCAGCAGCCCCGGAGTCACCTACGAGCAGTACTTC; CDR3 protein: CASSPGVTYEQYF
V gene: TRBV7-9; J gene: TRBJ2-3; D gene: NA; CDR3 DNA: TGTGCCAGCAGCTTAGGAAACTCCGAGGTTGATACGCAGTATTTT; CDR3 protein: CASSLGNSEVDTQYF
V gene: TRBV7-9; J gene: TRBJ1-2; D gene: TRBD1; CDR3 DNA: TGTGCCAGCAGCCCGGGACAGAACTATGGCTACACCTTC; CDR3 protein: CASSPGQNYGYTF
V gene: TRBV4-1; J gene: TRBJ2-1; D gene: TRBD1; CDR3 DNA: TGCGCCAGCAGCCAAGTTAAAGGGGACAGCCTTTACAATGAGCAGTTCTTC; CDR3 protein: CASSQVKGDSLYNEQFF
V gene: TRBV9; J gene: TRBJ2-7; D gene: NA; CDR3 DNA: TGTGCCAGCAGCGCCCGGGACACCAAGTCCTACGAGCAGTACTTC; CDR3 protein: CASSARDTKSYEQYF
V gene: TRBV29-1; J gene: TRBJ1-1; D gene: TRBD1; CDR3 DNA: TGCAGCGTTCTGGCCGGGACAGCGAACACTGAAGCTTTCTTT; CDR3 protein: CSVLAGTANTEAFF
V gene: TRBV5-4; J gene: TRBJ2-1; D gene: TRBD2; CDR3 DNA: TGTGCCAGCAGCAAAGGGACTAGCGGGTACAATGAGCAGTTCTTC; CDR3 protein: CASSKGTSGYNEQFF
V gene: TRBV6-4; J gene: TRBJ2-3; D gene: NA; CDR3 DNA: TGTGCCAGCAGTGAAGAATCGGCTAGCGGCACAGATACGCAGTATTTT; CDR3 protein: CASSEESASGTDTQYF
V gene: TRBV9; J gene: TRBJ2-2; D gene: NA; CDR3 DNA: TGTGCCAGCACCTTGCGAGGCCCCGGGGAGCTGTTTTTT; CDR3 protein: CASTLRGPGELFF
V gene: TRBV18; J gene: TRBJ1-4; D gene: TRBD1; CDR3 DNA: TGTGCCAGCTCACCACCGGGACAGGGAACTAATGAAAAACTGTTTTTT; CDR3 protein: CASSPPGQGTNEKLFF
V gene: TRBV29-1; J gene: TRBJ2-5; D gene: TRBD2; CDR3 DNA: TGCAGCGCCGCGAAAAGCGGGATCGAAGAGACCCAGTACTTC; CDR3 protein: CSAAKSGIEETQYF
V gene: TRBV25-1; J gene: TRBJ2-3; D gene: TRBD2; CDR3 DNA: TGTGCCAGCAGTGACTTGACTAGCAGTCGCACAGATACGCAGTATTTT; CDR3 protein: CASSDLTSSRTDTQYF
V gene: TRBV7-7; J gene: TRBJ2-2; D gene: NA; CDR3 DNA: TGTGCCAGCGTCCCCCCCGGCAGGGTCACCGGGGAGCTGTTTTTT; CDR3 protein: CASVPPGRVTGELFF
V gene: TRBV2; J gene: TRBJ2-2; D gene: NA; CDR3 DNA: TGTGCCAGCAGTGAATTACAGCAGAACACCGGGGAGCTGTTTTTT; CDR3 protein: CASSELQQNTGELFF
V gene: TRBV6-1; J gene: TRBJ2-5; D gene: TRBD1; CDR3 DNA: TGTGCCAGCACCGGGGACAGGGGGTTCTTGGAGCAGTACTTC; CDR3 protein: CASTGDRGFLEQYF
V gene: TRBV30; J gene: TRBJ2-3; D gene: TRBD2; CDR3 DNA: TGTGCCTGGAGGCCTAGCGGAGGCACAGATACGCAGTATTTT; CDR3 protein: CAWRPSGGTDTQYF
V gene: TRBV7-9; J gene: TRBJ1-1; D gene: TRBD1; CDR3 DNA: TGTGCCAGCAGCTCGACAGGGACCACTGAAGCTTTCTTT; CDR3 protein: CASSSTGTTEAFF